The entry below gives a single TCR beta chain sequence along with its context. Its specificity is unknown. These data originate in a study of CD8+CD57+ T cells in acquired aplastic anemia. As for the study in general: Quantities of DNA derived from sorted CD4+ and CD8+ cells averaged 3.2 ug.

CDR3 and TCR beta VDJ profiling relied on genomic DNA as the template. MiXCR was run by TCRdb on the reads, yielding one entry per CDR3 protein. The data contain tens of thousands of distinct CDR3 sequences, approximately 70% of them singletons. Study-level results: It was found that some 31 CD8+ CDR3 sequences were shared between patients and controls. No significant patient-versus-control difference appeared in CD8+ Simpson's diversity.

CDR3 size: 12 residues. V was cut by 7 bases and J by 9 bases, with 13 bases left in between. Germline V CDR1 and CDR2: SGHTA, FQGNSA. Patients included in sequencing had previously demonstrated CD8+CD57+ cell expansion by flow cytometry. The specimen sequenced was sorted CD4+, CD8+, or CD8+CD57+ T cells (not recorded which) from PBMCs. This clonotype was sampled from a human donor with aplastic anemia. The chain joins TRBV7-2 to TRBJ1-5; D is undetermined. The CDR3, as DNA: TGTGCCAGCACCCGGGCTGGTTCGCCCCAGCATTTT. It translates to CASTRAGSPQHF.